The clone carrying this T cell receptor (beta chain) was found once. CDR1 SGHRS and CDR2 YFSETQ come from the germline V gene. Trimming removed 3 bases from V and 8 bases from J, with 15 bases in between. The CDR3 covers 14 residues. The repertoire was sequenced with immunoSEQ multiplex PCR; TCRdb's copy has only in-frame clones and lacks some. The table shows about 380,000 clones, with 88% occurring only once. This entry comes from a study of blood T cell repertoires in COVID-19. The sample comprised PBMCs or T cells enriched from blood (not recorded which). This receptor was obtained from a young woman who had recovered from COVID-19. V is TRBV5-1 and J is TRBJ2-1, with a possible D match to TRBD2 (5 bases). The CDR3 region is CASSSGLAVDEQFF. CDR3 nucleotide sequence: TGCGCCAGCAGCTCCGGGCTAGCTGTCGATGAGCAGTTCTTC.